These 4 T cell receptor beta chains were all obtained from the same sample, sequenced in a study of response to subunit inactivated influenza vaccine. TCRdb processed the RT-PCR reads anew with MiXCR; each CDR3 protein has one entry. The sample has about 650,000 distinct CDR3 sequences; 15% to 18% are singletons. The sequencing here drew on PBMCs from blood, taken 11 to 12 days after vaccination. Every receptor here comes from a man aged 50-59 years who received an inactivated influenza vaccine.

This chain links TRBV20-1 with TRBJ2-1, with D perhaps TRBD2 (6 bases). V was clipped by 0 bases and J by 8 bases, with 17 bases between them. Germline CDR1 DFQATT, CDR2 SNEGSKA (reference sequence). The CDR3 is made up of 15 amino acids. The CDR3 spells CSARERGRGWHEQFF. The CDR3 DNA reads as TGCAGTGCTAGAGAGCGGGGACGGGGGTGGCATGAGCAGTTCTTC.

This clonotype occurred once. The rearrangement joins TRBV12-3 or TRBV12-4 to TRBJ2-5, with D tentatively TRBD1 or TRBD2 (5 bases each). The CDR3 covers 15 residues. V lost 9 bases to trimming and J lost 5 bases, with 22 bases between them. The CDR3 nucleotides read TGTGCCAGTGGGTCGGGACCCGTGGGGTCTGAGACCCAGTACTTC. Translating gives CASGSGPVGSETQYF.

The chain links TRBV12-3 or TRBV12-4 to TRBJ2-5; D not resolved. This CDR3 has 15 amino acids. Trimming stripped 5 bases from V and 7 bases from J, with 20 bases between. CDR3 nucleotide sequence: TGTGCCAGCAGTCCCGAAAGTGGTTACAAAGCGACCCAGTACTTC. Translating gives CASSPESGYKATQYF.

In this sample, this clonotype turned up a few times. The chain has TRBV12-3 or TRBV12-4 and TRBJ2-3; 8 nucleotides align to TRBD2. V shed 5 bases, J shed 6 bases, and the junction held 7 bases outside the gene matches. The CDR3 loop spans 14 amino acids. CDR3 nucleotide sequence: TGTGCCAGCAGTCTCTCGGGGGGGCAGGATACGCAGTATTTT. Its protein product is CASSLSGGQDTQYF.